Listed below are T cell receptor beta chains from one sample, sequenced in a study of blood T cell repertoires in COVID-19. Assay: immunoSEQ multiplex PCR; the TCRdb copy retains only in-frame clones and omits some. The sample includes roughly 59,000 clones, approximately 80% seen only once; the top ten take roughly 12%. Sequenced input: peripheral blood. These receptors were taken from a man at least 80 years old with acute or convalescent COVID-19. Both conserved end residues are part of each CDR3. D genes are given only for firm matches. Clone size is not always given. Where it is, it says once, few, many or a class for expanded clones.

clone_size: -
j_call: TRBJ2-2
d_call: -
v_call: TRBV6-6
cdr3_nt: TGTGCCAGCCGGCAGGGCAGGACCGGGGAGCTGTTTTTT
cdr3_aa: CASRQGRTGELFF

clone_size: -
j_call: TRBJ1-1
d_call: TRBD1
v_call: TRBV29-1
cdr3_nt: TGCAGCGTTGGGGCAGGGGGTTGGAACACTGAAGCTTTCTTT
cdr3_aa: CSVGAGGWNTEAFF

clone_size: -
j_call: TRBJ1-6
d_call: -
v_call: TRBV5-1
cdr3_nt: TGCGCCAGCAGCTTGGAGTCGGGAAATTCACCCCTCCACTTT
cdr3_aa: CASSLESGNSPLHF

clone_size: -
j_call: TRBJ2-3
d_call: TRBD1
v_call: TRBV2
cdr3_nt: TGTGCCAGCAGCCTGGGCAGGGGGACGGATACGCAGTATTTT
cdr3_aa: CASSLGRGTDTQYF

clone_size: -
j_call: TRBJ2-1
d_call: -
v_call: TRBV7-2
cdr3_nt: TGTGCCAGCAGCTTAGTTACCCTACAGGGTGAGCAGTTCTTC
cdr3_aa: CASSLVTLQGEQFF

clone_size: -
j_call: TRBJ1-1
d_call: -
v_call: TRBV6-5
cdr3_nt: TGTGCCAGCAGTTATACCGGACGGGAGAACACTGAAGCTTTCTTT
cdr3_aa: CASSYTGRENTEAFF

clone_size: -
j_call: TRBJ1-4
d_call: TRBD1
v_call: TRBV6-5
cdr3_nt: TGTGCCAGCAAAATGACAGGGCCGGGAAAACTGTTTTTT
cdr3_aa: CASKMTGPGKLFF

clone_size: -
j_call: TRBJ1-2
d_call: -
v_call: TRBV2
cdr3_nt: TGTGCCAGCAGTGACGGGGCTGGGGGGGCGGCTAACTATGGCTACACCTTC
cdr3_aa: CASSDGAGGAANYGYTF

clone_size: -
j_call: TRBJ2-5
d_call: -
v_call: TRBV20-1
cdr3_nt: TGCAGTGCTAGTAAAATTGGGGCCCAAGAGACCCAGTACTTC
cdr3_aa: CSASKIGAQETQYF

clone_size: -
j_call: TRBJ2-1
d_call: -
v_call: TRBV7-9
cdr3_nt: TGTGCCAGCAGCGCCTGGAGGGGTGAGCAGTTCTTC
cdr3_aa: CASSAWRGEQFF

clone_size: -
j_call: TRBJ2-5
d_call: -
v_call: TRBV7-5
cdr3_nt: TGTGCCAGAAGCCGAGACCTCGGGGACCAAGAGACCCAGTACTTC
cdr3_aa: CARSRDLGDQETQYF

clone_size: once
j_call: TRBJ2-1
d_call: -
v_call: TRBV7-3
cdr3_nt: TGTGCCAGCAGCTTAGCGGGTCCTCTGAGTGAGCAGTTCTTC
cdr3_aa: CASSLAGPLSEQFF

clone_size: -
j_call: TRBJ1-3
d_call: -
v_call: TRBV29-1
cdr3_nt: TGCAGCGCCTCGGACGGACACTCTGGAAACACCATATATTTT
cdr3_aa: CSASDGHSGNTIYF

clone_size: -
j_call: TRBJ1-2
d_call: -
v_call: TRBV24-1
cdr3_nt: TGTGCCACCAGTGAATCGGTATACTATGGCTACACCTTC
cdr3_aa: CATSESVYYGYTF

clone_size: -
j_call: TRBJ1-2
d_call: -
v_call: TRBV12-3/TRBV12-4
cdr3_nt: TGTGCCAGCAGTTGGTCACAGTCCTATGGCTACACCTTC
cdr3_aa: CASSWSQSYGYTF

clone_size: -
j_call: TRBJ1-4
d_call: TRBD1
v_call: TRBV19
cdr3_nt: TGTGCCAGTACCGACCCCGACGGGACAGATGAAAAACTGTTTTTT
cdr3_aa: CASTDPDGTDEKLFF

clone_size: -
j_call: TRBJ1-4
d_call: TRBD1
v_call: TRBV9
cdr3_nt: TGTGCCAGCAGCCGTGCGGACAGGAATGAAAAACTGTTTTTT
cdr3_aa: CASSRADRNEKLFF

clone_size: -
j_call: TRBJ1-2
d_call: -
v_call: TRBV7-5
cdr3_nt: TGTGTCAGAAGCCCCGCCTTGCTGGGGCCTGGCTACACCTTC
cdr3_aa: CVRSPALLGPGYTF

clone_size: few
j_call: TRBJ2-7
d_call: TRBD1
v_call: TRBV10-3
cdr3_nt: TGTGCCATCAGTGAGTCGGGCCGAGACAGGGGGAGCTACGAGCAGTACTTC
cdr3_aa: CAISESGRDRGSYEQYF

clone_size: -
j_call: TRBJ2-1
d_call: TRBD2
v_call: TRBV5-1
cdr3_nt: TGCGCCAGCAGCGCCCGTGAGTGGGAGGGGAATGAGCAGTTCTTC
cdr3_aa: CASSAREWEGNEQFF

clone_size: -
j_call: TRBJ1-5
d_call: TRBD1
v_call: TRBV5-1
cdr3_nt: TGCGCCAGCAGCTTACAGGGGGGCAATCAGCCCCAGCATTTT
cdr3_aa: CASSLQGGNQPQHF

clone_size: -
j_call: TRBJ1-1
d_call: -
v_call: TRBV11-2
cdr3_nt: TGTGCCAGCAGCCCAATCAACACTGAAGCTTTCTTT
cdr3_aa: CASSPINTEAFF

clone_size: -
j_call: TRBJ1-2
d_call: -
v_call: TRBV6-5
cdr3_nt: TGTGCCAGCAGTTACGGCGGGAACTATGGCTACACCTTC
cdr3_aa: CASSYGGNYGYTF

clone_size: -
j_call: TRBJ2-5
d_call: -
v_call: TRBV18
cdr3_nt: TGTGCCAGCTCAACTAACGAGGGCGGGGAGACCCAGTACTTC
cdr3_aa: CASSTNEGGETQYF

clone_size: once
j_call: TRBJ1-1
d_call: TRBD1
v_call: TRBV2
cdr3_nt: TGTGCCAGCGCCCCAGGGGGGCAGAACACTGAAGCTTTCTTT
cdr3_aa: CASAPGGQNTEAFF

clone_size: -
j_call: TRBJ2-3
d_call: TRBD2
v_call: TRBV5-4
cdr3_nt: TGTGCCAGCAGCCGTATAGCGGGGGGTAGCACAGATACGCAGTATTTT
cdr3_aa: CASSRIAGGSTDTQYF

clone_size: once
j_call: TRBJ2-5
d_call: TRBD2
v_call: TRBV19
cdr3_nt: TGTGCCCCCAGGCGAGCCGGACGGGGGGGCCTGGGCCAAGAGACCCAGTACTTC
cdr3_aa: CAPRRAGRGGLGQETQYF

clone_size: -
j_call: TRBJ2-4
d_call: TRBD1
v_call: TRBV3-1/TRBV3-2
cdr3_nt: TGTGCCAGCAGCCAAAACGACAGGGGACAGTACTTC
cdr3_aa: CASSQNDRGQYF

clone_size: -
j_call: TRBJ1-1
d_call: TRBD1
v_call: TRBV2
cdr3_nt: TGTGCCAGCAGAGTCCAGGGGGCTTTCTCTGAAGCTTTCTTT
cdr3_aa: CASRVQGAFSEAFF

clone_size: few
j_call: TRBJ1-5
d_call: -
v_call: TRBV3-1/TRBV3-2
cdr3_nt: TGTGCCAGCAGCCAAGATCGGGATCAGCCCCAGCATTTT
cdr3_aa: CASSQDRDQPQHF

clone_size: -
j_call: TRBJ1-5
d_call: -
v_call: TRBV6-1
cdr3_nt: TGTGCCAGCAGTGGCCTCAACGCCGGGGGGTCTCAGCCCCAGCATTTT
cdr3_aa: CASSGLNAGGSQPQHF

clone_size: -
j_call: TRBJ2-2
d_call: -
v_call: TRBV19
cdr3_nt: TGTGCCAGTAGTATAGGGGGACAAAACACCGGGGAGCTGTTTTTT
cdr3_aa: CASSIGGQNTGELFF

clone_size: -
j_call: TRBJ2-7
d_call: TRBD1
v_call: TRBV2
cdr3_nt: TGTGCCAGCAGGGCGACCGGGACAGGGAGCGAGCAGTACTTC
cdr3_aa: CASRATGTGSEQYF

clone_size: -
j_call: TRBJ1-3
d_call: TRBD1
v_call: TRBV28
cdr3_nt: TGTGCCAGCAGTTTCCTAGACGGGACAGCCGGAAACACCATATATTTT
cdr3_aa: CASSFLDGTAGNTIYF

clone_size: few
j_call: TRBJ1-2
d_call: -
v_call: TRBV7-2
cdr3_nt: TGTGCCAGCAGCTCGGGCCCCGGGGGACCCTATGGCTACACCTTC
cdr3_aa: CASSSGPGGPYGYTF

clone_size: -
j_call: TRBJ1-1
d_call: -
v_call: TRBV10-3
cdr3_nt: TGTGCCATCAGTGTTGACTCAACCAGGGCTGAAGCTTTCTTT
cdr3_aa: CAISVDSTRAEAFF

clone_size: -
j_call: TRBJ1-2
d_call: -
v_call: TRBV11-3
cdr3_nt: TGTGCCAGCAGCCACCTTCTGAATTACAACGGCTACACCTTC
cdr3_aa: CASSHLLNYNGYTF

clone_size: -
j_call: TRBJ1-3
d_call: TRBD1
v_call: TRBV5-6
cdr3_nt: TGTGCCAGCAGCGGGACAGGGGTCGGTGGAAACACCATATATTTT
cdr3_aa: CASSGTGVGGNTIYF

clone_size: -
j_call: TRBJ1-2
d_call: -
v_call: TRBV15
cdr3_nt: TGTGCCACCAGCAGAGACGGAGTTGGCTACACCTTC
cdr3_aa: CATSRDGVGYTF

clone_size: -
j_call: TRBJ1-2
d_call: -
v_call: TRBV6-5
cdr3_nt: TGTGCCAGCAGTTACGGGGAGGACTATGGCTACACCTTC
cdr3_aa: CASSYGEDYGYTF

clone_size: few
j_call: TRBJ2-3
d_call: TRBD1
v_call: TRBV12-3/TRBV12-4
cdr3_nt: TGTGCCAGCAGTCCAGGGGGCAGGGATACGCAGTATTTT
cdr3_aa: CASSPGGRDTQYF

clone_size: -
j_call: TRBJ2-7
d_call: TRBD1
v_call: TRBV7-9
cdr3_nt: TGTGCCAGCAGCCTCGACAGGGCAAGAGAGCAGTACTTC
cdr3_aa: CASSLDRAREQYF

clone_size: once
j_call: TRBJ2-7
d_call: TRBD2
v_call: TRBV5-1
cdr3_nt: TGCGCCAGCAGCCCCGACAGCGGGAGGGCCAACCACGAGCAGTACTTC
cdr3_aa: CASSPDSGRANHEQYF

clone_size: few
j_call: TRBJ1-4
d_call: -
v_call: TRBV19
cdr3_nt: TGTGCCAGTAGTATCGGGGTATATAATGAAAAACTGTTTTTT
cdr3_aa: CASSIGVYNEKLFF

clone_size: few
j_call: TRBJ2-2
d_call: -
v_call: TRBV27
cdr3_nt: TGTGCCAGCAGTAGGGGGGCAGGGGGGATTAACACCGGGGAGCTGTTTTTT
cdr3_aa: CASSRGAGGINTGELFF

clone_size: -
j_call: TRBJ2-3
d_call: -
v_call: TRBV11-3
cdr3_nt: TGTGCCAGCGGCAACGGGGACTCTAGCACAGATACGCAGTATTTT
cdr3_aa: CASGNGDSSTDTQYF

clone_size: -
j_call: TRBJ1-2
d_call: -
v_call: TRBV19
cdr3_nt: TGTGCCAGTAGTCCCTCGGAAGGGGGTCTCCACGGCTACACCTTC
cdr3_aa: CASSPSEGGLHGYTF

clone_size: -
j_call: TRBJ2-7
d_call: -
v_call: TRBV3-1/TRBV3-2
cdr3_nt: TGTGCCAGCAGCCAAGGGTGGGACAACTACGAGCAGTACTTC
cdr3_aa: CASSQGWDNYEQYF

clone_size: -
j_call: TRBJ1-1
d_call: TRBD1
v_call: TRBV12-3/TRBV12-4
cdr3_nt: TGTGCCAGCAGCCCAGATTGGACAGGTGCAGCTTTCTTT
cdr3_aa: CASSPDWTGAAFF

clone_size: -
j_call: TRBJ1-5
d_call: -
v_call: TRBV19
cdr3_nt: TGTGCCAGTAGTATAGAAGGAGGTTGGAGCAATCAGCCCCAGCATTTT
cdr3_aa: CASSIEGGWSNQPQHF